This T cell receptor beta chain stems from a study of T cells in Graves' hyperthyroidism and ophthalmopathy. RNA transcripts yielded amplified TCR beta CDR3 regions. HTBI primers were used for first-round RT-PCR of the TCR CDR3. Each CDR3 protein is one row after TCRdb ran MiXCR on the multiplex PCR reads. The sample holds hundreds of thousands of distinct CDR3 sequences, just over 35% seen once. From germline, CDR1 is SGHAT and CDR2 FQDESV (reference sequence). The CDR3 loop spans 11 amino acids. This receptor was identified in a woman aged 40 to 50 with Graves' hyperthyroidism. The source material was blood. J is TRBJ1-2 and V is TRBV11-1, with a possible D match to TRBD1 (6 bases). CDR3 nucleotides: TGTGCTCGACAGGAGGCAGGGGGCTACACCTTC. Its translation: CARQEAGGYTF.